The present entry profiles one T cell receptor (beta chain) with its context. This clonotype occurred a few times. Its target antigen remains unknown. No per-base quality is available; no much larger clone lies one base away. Preparation of the library involved multiplex PCR. The sequencing machine was an Illumina HiSeq 4000. iRepertoire HTBI primers and Arm-PCR amplification of CDR3 regions were used to construct TCR beta libraries. PCR products were gel purified before sequencing. The paper's data handling went like this. A total of under 80 TRBV and 14 TRBJ segments were identified across samples and were used for gene usage analysis of CDR3 amino acid clonotypes. COPE and FqMerger were used to merge the filtered high-quality paired reads into contigs. BLAST was used to align contigs to IMGT TRBV, TRBD and TRBJ reference genes, with CDR3 defined following IMGT. Any clonotype with a frequency above 0.1% was classified as a highly expanded clone. Shannon entropy was used to measure repertoire diversity, and the Gini coefficient was used to measure V-J evenness. Public clonotypes were defined as clonotypes shared by more than one individual. The raw public data were reprocessed by TCRdb itself: fastp quality trimming at Q25, MiXCR clonotype calling, in-frame beta chains only. CDR3 protein duplicates are merged, each entry listing the most common genes and DNA. These V and J calls are TCRdb output, not the study's own analysis. For this sample there are roughly 400,000 distinct CDR3 sequences; roughly a fifth appear just once. 14% of the sample comes from the top ten.

The time point label for this specimen denotes: persistent/refractory GD, antithyroid drugs over 5 years with positive TRAb. For both TCR sequencing and RNA sequencing, RNA was extracted from PBMCs using TRIzol. The diagnosis of Graves' disease followed American Thyroid Association guidelines. Patients for the study were recruited at an endocrinology department in Xi'an, China. From each patient, approximately 9 milliliters of peripheral blood was collected into an EDTA anticoagulant tube. Ficoll Paque Plus density gradient separation was used to isolate PBMCs, and no further T cell sorting was done. An Agilent 2100 Bioanalyzer and agarose gel were used to assess RNA quality, and a NanoDrop 2000 was used to measure RNA concentration. This sample was taken from a study of regulatory T cells in long-lasting Graves disease (dated by TCRdb to about 2021). Regarding the research as a whole: Persistent Graves' disease was defined as antithyroid drug treatment for over 5 years with persistently positive TSH receptor autoantibodies. In the clinical cohort, patients with persistent Graves' disease had used antithyroid drugs for an average of about 9.3 years. The study was conducted in China and was registered as a clinical trial. Patients with persistent Graves' disease were compared with patients with newly diagnosed Graves' disease using TCR sequencing and RNA sequencing of peripheral blood. A total of 33 samples were covered by TCR sequencing, comprising approximately 13 persistent and 20 or so newly diagnosed Graves' disease patients. Findings and caveats that apply to the study as a whole: More public clonotypes were shared among persistent patients (about 2,800) than among newly diagnosed patients (roughly 1,000). The authors acknowledged the small sample size as a limitation that may reduce accuracy. Compared with newly diagnosed patients, patients with persistent Graves' disease had lower TCR Shannon entropy and fewer highly expanded clones, which suggests clonal expansion. Only the TCR beta chain was sequenced and analyzed. Only peripheral blood was studied, because thyroid tissue, the primary lesion, was inaccessible.

The TCR originated in a female donor with Graves disease. Sample: peripheral blood mononuclear cells (PBMCs), taken when the disease was refractory, from a patient treated with antithyroid drugs.

Read as DNA, the sequence is TGCAGCGGCCGGGACAGAAGGAACACTGAAGCTTTCTTT. It is translated as CSGRDRRNTEAFF. Rearrangement joined TRBV29-1 to TRBJ1-1, with TRBD1 identical over 7 junction bases. At the junction V is shortened by 7 bases and J by 1 base; bases outside the gene matches: 6. Spanning cysteine to phenylalanine, the CDR3 consists of 13 amino acids. Of the read, only the CDR3 DNA is kept; its 39 bases are in frame from base 1. In the germline V gene, CDR1 corresponds to SQVTM and CDR2 to ANQGSEA.